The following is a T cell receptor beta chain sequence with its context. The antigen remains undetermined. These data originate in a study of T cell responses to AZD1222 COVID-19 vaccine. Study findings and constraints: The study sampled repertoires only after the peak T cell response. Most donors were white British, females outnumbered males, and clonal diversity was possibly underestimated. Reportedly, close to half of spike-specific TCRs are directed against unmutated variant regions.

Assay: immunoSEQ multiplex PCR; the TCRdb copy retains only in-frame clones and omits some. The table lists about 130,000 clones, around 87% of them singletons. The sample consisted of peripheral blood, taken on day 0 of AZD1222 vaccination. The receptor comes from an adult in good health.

The CDR3: CASSTPRGAYEKLFF. The CDR3 DNA reads as TGTGCCAGCAGCACCCCCCGAGGAGCGTATGAAAAACTGTTTTTT. The chain combines TRBV11-2 with TRBJ1-4, with D unresolved. V was shortened by 5 bases and J by 6 bases, with 16 bases between the two germline ends. Germline loops: CDR1 SGHAT, CDR2 FQNNGV. The CDR3 is made up of 15 amino acids.